Below are 14 T cell receptor beta chains sequenced from a single sample in a study of T-cell reconstitution after alpha-beta-depleted transplantation in children. A TCRbeta library incorporating unique molecular identifiers was prepared. Each CDR3 protein is one row after TCRdb ran MiXCR on the PCR reads. The data hold around 500,000 distinct CDR3 sequences, with around 23% observed a single time. Sequences were derived from PBMCs, mostly from graft donor cells, sampled 360 days after TCRalphabeta/CD19-depleted stem cell transplant. The source of these receptors is a boy under two years old who had a stem cell transplant for acute myeloid leukemia, so the T cells may come from the graft donor.

The chain has TRBV15 and TRBJ2-3; 14 bases are shared with TRBD2. Per germline, CDR1 LNHNV and CDR2 YYDKDF (reference sequence). This CDR3 is built from 16 residues. Germline trimming cut 1 base from V and 5 bases from J; bases unmatched to any gene: 2. CDR3 sequence reads: CATSRGLAGGRDTQYF. CDR3 in DNA: TGTGCCACCAGCAGAGGACTAGCGGGGGGGCGAGATACGCAGTATTTT. Looking up the rest from reference TRBV15 and TRBJ2-3 gives the full variable domain: DAMVIQNPRYQVTQFGKPVTLSCSQTLNHNVMYWYQQKSSQAPKLLFHYYDKDFNNEADTPDNFQSRRPNTSFCFLDIRSPGLGDTAMYLCATSRGLAGGRDTQYFGPGTRLTVL.

The chain carries TRBV7-8 and TRBJ1-2; TRBD1 is a possible D gene (5 bases). Between the trimmed V and J ends, which lost 4 bases and 6 bases, there was a span of 15 bases. The CDR3 contains 14 residues. Germline V CDR1 and CDR2: SGHVS, FQNEAQ. The CDR3 protein is CASSWNEGWDGYTF. For the CDR3, the DNA is TGTGCCAGCAGCTGGAACGAGGGGTGGGATGGCTACACCTTC.

The sample holds many counts of this clonotype. The CDR3, as DNA: TGTGCCAGCAGCTATCGACGGAGGGACCACAATGAGCAGTTCTTC. Amino acid sequence: CASSYRRRDHNEQFF. The chain couples TRBV7-2 to TRBJ2-1; tentatively, D is TRBD2 (6 bases). Germline values: CDR1 SGHTA, CDR2 FQGNSA. This CDR3 is built from 15 residues. Trimming left V 4 bases short and J 5 bases short, with 15 bases between.

There are many counts of this clonotype. CDR3 sequence: CASSREGARGPQETQYF. In nucleotides, the CDR3 is TGTGCCAGCAGCCGGGAGGGAGCGCGGGGGCCACAAGAGACCCAGTACTTC. The genes are TRBV3-1 and TRBJ2-5, with TRBD2 as a possible D gene (7 bases). V was shortened by 4 bases and J by 2 bases, with 20 bases between the two germline ends. Looked up from germline, CDR1 is LGHDT and CDR2 is YNNKEL (reference sequence). The CDR3 contains 17 residues.

This clonotype was seen only a few times. The V gene is TRBV5-1, the J gene TRBJ2-3; D might be TRBD1 (5 bases). This CDR3 contains 15 residues. The germline V gene has CDR1 SGHRS and CDR2 YFSETQ. V gave up 2 bases and J gave up 0 bases, with 10 bases separating them. The CDR3 DNA reads as TGCGCCAGCAGCTTCAGGGATGCGAGCACAGATACGCAGTATTTT. It specifies CASSFRDASTDTQYF.

This clonotype appeared a few times. The rearrangement uses TRBV29-1 and TRBJ2-2; D unresolved. The CDR3 loop spans 15 amino acids. Per germline, CDR1 SQVTM and CDR2 ANQGSEA. Trimming removed 2 bases at V and 0 bases at J, with 10 bases between. CDR3 residues: CSVENSAPNTGELFF. The CDR3 region has the DNA TGCAGCGTTGAAAACAGCGCCCCGAACACCGGGGAGCTGTTTTTT.

Only a few counts were recorded for this clonotype. CDR3 coding DNA: TGTGCCAGCAGGCGGGGACAGCTTAACACTGAAGCTTTCTTT. Translated: CASRRGQLNTEAFF. This rearrangement joins TRBV6-1 to TRBJ1-1; 7 positions agree with TRBD1. The CDR3 has 14 residues. Germline values: CDR1 MNHNS, CDR2 SASEGT. The junction had 6 bases not matched to a gene; V was cut back by 6 bases and J by 2 bases.

In this sample, this clonotype turned up a few times. Compared with germline, one end of the junction differs, possibly owing to a read error. The rearrangement uses TRBV20-1 and TRBJ2-1, with 10 bases that match TRBD2. Germline CDR1 DFQATT, CDR2 SNEGSKA (reference sequence). The CDR3 runs to 16 residues. The CDR3 loop is CCARDPLAGVYNEQFF. The CDR3 coding sequence is TGCTGTGCTAGAGATCCGCTAGCGGGGGTTTACAATGAGCAGTTCTTC.

The chain employs TRBV4-3 and TRBJ2-6; perhaps D is TRBD1 or TRBD2 (5 bases each). With 0 bases removed from V and 1 base from J, the gap between germline ends came to 10 bases. CDR1 and CDR2 from the germline V gene are LGHNA and YSLEER. The length of the CDR3 is 17 residues. The CDR3 DNA is TGCGCCAGCAGCCAAGATTGGGACGGATCTGGGGCCAACGTCCTGACTTTC. Its translation: CASSQDWDGSGANVLTF.

The CDR3 sequence: CSATPGTGPRPAFQPQHF. In DNA, the CDR3 is TGCAGTGCTACTCCCGGGACAGGGCCCCGACCTGCGTTTCAGCCCCAGCATTTT. The chain couples TRBV20-1 to TRBJ1-5; 9 bases map to TRBD1. This CDR3 contains 18 residues. Germline CDR1 DFQATT, CDR2 SNEGSKA (reference sequence). V dropped 4 bases and J dropped 6; count of bases not matched to a gene: 19.

This clonotype was observed a few times. The chain couples TRBV18 to TRBJ2-7, with unresolved D. The germline V gene encodes CDR1 KGHSH and CDR2 LQKENI. The CDR3 totals 14 residues. The V gene lost 4 bases and the J gene lost 5 bases, with 15 bases spanning the gap. CDR3 residues: CASSQTQAANEQYV. CDR3 bases: TGTGCCAGCTCACAAACTCAGGCTGCGAACGAGCAGTACGTC.

This clonotype has just a few counts. The V and J genes are TRBV15 and TRBJ1-1; no firm D call. CDR3 length equals 15 residues. CDR1 and CDR2 (germline): LNHNV, YYDKDF (reference sequence). Trimming pared 0 bases from V and 0 bases from J, leaving 8 bases between. CDR3 residues: CATSREGPMNTEAFF. The CDR3 DNA follows: TGTGCCACCAGCAGAGAAGGGCCTATGAACACTGAAGCTTTCTTT.

This clonotype has at least ten counts. The genes are TRBV4-1 and TRBJ2-7, with D uncertain. In germline, CDR1 is MGHRA, CDR2 YSYEKL. V was cut by 4 bases and J by 5 bases, with 18 bases left in between. The CDR3 covers 15 residues. Here the CDR3 DNA reads TGCGCCAGCAGCCCTAATGCTCGGCCGCTTCACGAGCAGTACGTC. Protein product: CASSPNARPLHEQYV.

This clonotype appeared many times. This sequence joins TRBV12-3 or TRBV12-4 and TRBJ2-2; the D gene is possibly TRBD1 (6 bases). The CDR3 has 16 amino acids. V lost 1 base, J lost 6 bases, and 15 bases lay in between. CDR3 nucleotides: TGTGCCAGCAGTTTAGGGACAGTATTAGGCGCCGGGGAGCTGTTTTTT. This sequence encodes CASSLGTVLGAGELFF.